This T cell receptor beta chain was recovered during a study of human T cells and chemical hapten exposure (dated by TCRdb to 2020 to 2023). General notes on the study: For sensitization, 2% DPC in acetone was applied to a roughly 2 cm by roughly 2 cm area of upper inner arm skin. Peripheral blood TCR repertoire changes were tracked in vivo in alopecia patients during primary and secondary sensitization to the hapten diphenylcyclopropenone (DPC). Patients additionally received weekly therapeutic DPC doses to the scalp throughout the approximately 22-week study period. The patient cohort, mostly female, included alopecia areata with under or over 50% scalp involvement, alopecia totalis and alopecia universalis. Libraries were pooled for sequencing, and per-sample TCR yields varied mainly because of small differences in library volumes within the pool. Patch testing on the upper back used Finn chambers containing 0.01% DPC, with scoring done after 6 days according to International Contact Dermatitis Research Group standards. Blood for TCR sequencing was provided by twenty-nine alopecia patients at one to four time points (pre-sensitization, 2, 6 and 24 weeks). Blood was sampled from patients pre-sensitization (week 0) and at 2, 6 and about 24 weeks after DPC sensitization.

The library relied on RACE. The listed sequencing device is NextSeq 500. During library preparation, unique molecular identifiers were attached to individual cDNA molecules so that TCRs could be counted in a quantitative, reproducible way. From each blood RNA sample, both TCR alpha and TCR beta chains were sequenced. The authors' pipeline ran thus. A median of roughly 98,000 TCRs per sample was observed, with a range of roughly 20,000 to 700,000. V, J and CDR3 annotation of the TCR reads was carried out using the Decombinator software suite. For the PS versus PT1 abundance plots, all samples were subsampled to the same number of TCRs (28,000). Expanded TCRs were defined as absent before sensitization and observed at least eight times at the 2-week time point. In TCRdb, the public reads were trimmed at Q25 with fastp and aligned with MiXCR, with productive beta chains retained. Every CDR3 protein is listed once, alongside the most common genes and DNA of its rows. TCRdb's processing, not the authors' own work, is the source of the V and J calls. This sample has approximately 400,000 distinct CDR3 sequences in its table, and around 4.8% of those were observed once. Clones ranked in the top ten supply approximately 2.1% of the sample.

Taken from cysteine to phenylalanine, the CDR3 has 16 residues. Only CDR3 DNA remains: 48 bases, in frame from the first base. V lost 5 bases and J lost 8 bases, and the count of bases not matched to a germline gene is 8. CDR1 SGHVS and CDR2 FQNEAQ are derived from the germline V gene. Overall study results and their limits: Patch test score was positively correlated with the number of PT1 expanded TCRs, with significance at thresholds 8, 16 and 32 but not at 4. Alopecia, a presumed autoimmune disease, was present in all patients, so the immune response of the patients might differ from that of healthy individuals. The number of TCRs above 1 in 1000 frequency did not change with DPC sensitization; there was no evidence of global repertoire structure alterations. After repeated subsampling, changes were observed in the strength of the expansion versus patch-test correlation and in the threshold at which the correlation became significant. Compared with pre-sensitization or healthy control sets, expanded TCRs formed significantly more large CDR3 similarity clusters, which is consistent with antigen-driven responses.

This clonotype appeared many times. Its antigen has not been determined. Per-base quality was not reported, and no clone a single base away is much larger than it. Explained via the paper, the time point label denotes: patch test 1, 2 weeks after DPC sensitization. The treatment or condition tag for this specimen amounts to: therapeutic diphenylcyclopropenone sensitization with weekly scalp DPC. Blood at each patch-test visit was drawn before the patch test was applied. Patients were eligible if aged 18 to 70, diagnosed with alopecia and judged suitable for DPC therapy, and pregnant patients were excluded. Total RNA was isolated from unfractionated whole blood collected in Tempus Blood RNA tubes.

This TCR was recovered from a woman aged 45-59 years with alopecia areata. Some clones in this sample may be carry-over from other donors' samples. The chain was built from TRBV7-8 and TRBJ2-1, with 14 junctional bases fitting TRBD2. The specimen was whole blood, collected in connection with sensitization to the hapten diphenylcyclopropenone (DPC). The CDR3 region reads CASSAHRLAGGYEQFF. The DNA sequence is TGTGCCAGCAGCGCTCACAGACTAGCGGGAGGGTATGAGCAGTTCTTC.